This T cell receptor (beta chain) was identified during a study of T cells after yellow fever vaccination. Study-wide results and limits: Shared CD4/CD8 clonotypes were a small share, likely from convergent recombination.

TCRdb used MiXCR to reprocess the 5' RACE reads, holding one entry per CDR3 protein. Of some 320,000 distinct CDR3 sequences listed, roughly 4.3% are singletons. This clonotype was seen repeatedly, ten times or more. Antigen unknown. This clonotype originated in a young man who received the YFV17D yellow fever vaccine. The sequencing used PBMCs, collected 5 days after the yellow fever booster vaccination.

CDR3 DNA sequence: TGTGCCAGCAGCTTGGCGGTAGCGGGGGTGTCAGATACGCAGTATTTT. It translates to CASSLAVAGVSDTQYF. The chain links TRBV5-6 to TRBJ2-3, with 9 nucleotides matching TRBD2. Per germline, CDR1 SGHDT and CDR2 YYEEEE. Unmatched junction bases numbered 6, after V lost 0 bases and J lost 4 bases. The CDR3 is 16 residues long. The full variable domain, rest sourced from reference TRBV5-6 and TRBJ2-3, is DAGVTQSPTHLIKTRGQQVTLRCSPKSGHDTVSWYQQALGQGPQFIFQYYEEEERQRGNFPDRFSGHQFPNYSSELNVNALLLGDSALYLCASSLAVAGVSDTQYFGPGTRLTVL.